A single sample is the source of the 12 T cell receptor beta chains below, sequenced in a study of cytomegalovirus exposure and HLA in healthy donors. The PCR had 60 Vbeta and 13 Jbeta primers. Generated by immunoSEQ multiplex PCR, the TCRdb table keeps only in-frame clones and is missing some. The sample table includes some 110,000 clones. Sequenced material: PBMCs. These receptors came from a man aged 35 to 55 in good health and CMV-seropositive.

The genes are TRBV28 and TRBJ2-7; 8 positions match TRBD1. Germline V gives CDR1 MDHEN, CDR2 SYDVKM. This CDR3 has 15 residues. The trim removed 3 bases at V and 3 bases at J, leaving 7 bases unmatched. The CDR3 sequence is CASSFRTGLGYEQYF. CDR3 bases: TGTGCCAGCAGTTTTCGGACAGGGTTAGGCTACGAGCAGTACTTC.

A remark on this clone: One junction end disagrees with the germline gene, perhaps due to a read error. Distinct nucleotide sequences in the sample also encode this CDR3. The chain has TRBV7-9 and TRBJ2-2; D is ambiguous. CDR1 and CDR2 (germline): SEHNR, FQNEAQ (reference sequence). This CDR3 spans 14 amino acids. The CDR3 sequence is CASSLAPNTGELFF. CDR3 sequence (DNA): TGTGCCAGTAGCTTAGCTCCTAACACCGGGGAGCTGTTTTTT.

This chain links TRBV6-6 with TRBJ2-1; D may be TRBD1 (6 bases). The CDR3 extends over 14 amino acids. V was cut by 8 bases and J by 0 bases, with 11 bases left in between. Germline-derived CDR1 and CDR2 are MNHNY and SVGAGI (reference sequence). Here the CDR3 DNA reads TGTGCCAGCCGTCCGACAGGCTCCTACAATGAGCAGTTCTTC. Translation gives CASRPTGSYNEQFF.

V usage is TRBV28 and J usage is TRBJ1-5; D is undetermined. The germline CDR1 and CDR2 sequences are MDHEN and SYDVKM. The V gene lost 8 bases and the J gene lost 6 bases, with 11 bases spanning the gap. This CDR3 region has 12 residues. CDR3 protein: CASRGWFQPQHF. In DNA form, the CDR3 reads TGTGCCAGCCGGGGTTGGTTTCAGCCCCAGCATTTT.

The chain recombines TRBV27 with TRBJ2-7; possible D gene TRBD1, 5 bases. This CDR3 contains 15 residues. With 2 bases removed from V and 1 base from J, the gap between germline ends came to 12 bases. Per the germline V gene, CDR1 is MNHEY and CDR2 is SMNVEV (reference sequence). The CDR3 loop reads CASSLGQGYSYEQYF. In nucleotides, the CDR3 is TGTGCCAGCAGTTTAGGGCAGGGATATTCCTACGAGCAGTACTTC.

The chain links TRBV11-2 to TRBJ2-1; 9 bases are a match to TRBD2. This CDR3 spans 15 amino acids. The germline CDR1 and CDR2 sequences are SGHAT and FQNNGV. J lost 10 bases, V lost 3 bases, and 10 bases had no gene match. The CDR3 loop reads CASSFGTSSSFEQFF. CDR3 nucleotide sequence: TGTGCCAGCAGCTTCGGGACTAGCTCAAGTTTCGAGCAGTTCTTC.

The CDR3 region has the DNA TGTGCCAGCAGTTACCGGGACACCAAAGAGACCCAGTACTTC. This gives the protein CASSYRDTKETQYF. The chain combines TRBV6-6 with TRBJ2-5, with a tentative D call TRBD1 (6 bases). The V end lost 2 bases, the J end lost 3 bases, and 10 bases lay between the germline ends. Germline assignment: CDR1 MNHNY and CDR2 SVGAGI (reference sequence). The CDR3 totals 14 residues.

This chain connects TRBV11-1 to TRBJ2-7; tentatively, D is TRBD1 (6 bases). Germline CDR1 and CDR2: SGHAT and FQDESV (reference sequence). The CDR3 extends over 13 amino acids. V lost 5 bases and J lost 4, with 12 bases in between. The CDR3 nucleotides read TGTGCCAGCAGCCCCGGGACAATATACGAGCAGTACTTC. Translation: CASSPGTIYEQYF. The full variable domain, with the rest looked up from reference TRBV11-1 and TRBJ2-7, is EAEVAQSPRYKITEKSQAVAFWCDPISGHATLYWYRQILGQGPELLVQFQDESVVDDSQLPKDRFSAERLKGVDSTLKIQPAELGDSAMYLCASSPGTIYEQYFGPGTRLTVT.

V gene TRBV27 combines with J gene TRBJ1-2; tentative D call: TRBD1 (6 bases). Germline CDR1 reads MNHEY; CDR2 reads SMNVEV (reference sequence). V was pared by 5 bases and J by 4 bases, with 14 bases between. This CDR3 region has 14 residues. Written as DNA, the CDR3 is TGTGCCAGCAGTCCACGGACAGAGAGCTATGGCTACACCTTC. Translation: CASSPRTESYGYTF.

The chain has TRBV18 and TRBJ2-7, with 10 bases fitting TRBD2. The CDR3 spans 15 residues. Looked up from germline, CDR1 is KGHSH and CDR2 is LQKENI. The V gene end was trimmed by 0 bases and the J gene end by 6 bases; junction bases not matched to a gene: 5. The CDR3 here is CASSPPQGTSVEQYF. CDR3 sequence (DNA): TGTGCCAGCTCACCACCGCAGGGGACTAGCGTCGAGCAGTACTTC.

The chain employs TRBV5-5 and TRBJ2-7, with unresolved D. The V gene lost 4 bases and the J gene lost 3 bases, with 11 bases spanning the gap. This CDR3 has 13 amino acids. Looked up from germline, CDR1 is SGHKS and CDR2 is YYEKEE (reference sequence). The CDR3: CASSPNFGYEQYF. DNA of the CDR3: TGTGCCAGCAGCCCAAATTTCGGCTACGAGCAGTACTTC. Combining the CDR3 with reference TRBV5-5 and TRBJ2-7 gives the whole variable domain DAGVTQSPTHLIKTRGQQVTLRCSPISGHKSVSWYQQVLGQGPQFIFQYYEKEERGRGNFPDRFSARQFPNYSSELNVNALLLGDSALYLCASSPNFGYEQYFGPGTRLTVT.

The chain has TRBV9 and TRBJ1-2, with D unclear. Per the germline V gene, CDR1 is SGDLS and CDR2 is YYNGEE. The germline V and J ends were trimmed by 0 bases and 2 bases, with 5 bases remaining between them. The CDR3 totals 13 residues. In DNA form, the CDR3 reads TGTGCCAGCAGCGTAGACAGAAACTATGGCTACACCTTC. This gives the protein CASSVDRNYGYTF. The full variable domain, its missing parts supplied by reference TRBV9 and TRBJ1-2, is DSGVTQTPKHLITATGQRVTLRCSPRSGDLSVYWYQQSLDQGLQFLIQYYNGEERAKGNILERFSAQQFPDLHSELNLSSLELGDSALYFCASSVDRNYGYTFGSGTRLTVV.